Included here is one T cell receptor beta chain sequence, with context. This record comes from a study of blood T cell repertoires in COVID-19. Whole-study context: There were acute and convalescent COVID-19 samples, and they came from the United States, Italy and Spain. PBMCs, B-cell-depleted T cells, or T cells provided the cDNA or gDNA that made up the material.

Per the original methods: Reference gene primers were amplified, and this amplification served to estimate nucleated cell counts. Repertoires were generated with immunoSEQ multiplex PCR, while TCRdb's copy carries only in-frame clones and drops some. The DNA gave D and trimming, while V, J and clone size come from that table. The sample holds 200,000 or so clones; over 75% are singletons and the top ten take 15% to 20%. Germline V gives CDR1 SGHVS, CDR2 FNYEAQ. CDR3 length equals 13 residues. Trimming took 2 bases from V and 1 from J, leaving 5 bases between them. The chain uses TRBV7-6 and TRBJ2-5; D is unclear. Source material: peripheral blood. The receptor comes from a middle-aged man with COVID-19, enrolled during active disease. This CDR3 reads CASSLSVQETQYF. In DNA form, the CDR3 reads TGTGCCAGCAGCTTATCAGTCCAAGAGACCCAGTACTTC.